Listed below are T cell receptor beta chains from one sample, sequenced in a study of T cell changes during pregnancy in multiple sclerosis. Method: immunoSEQ multiplex PCR; TCRdb's copy keeps in-frame clones and lacks some. This table holds some 21,000 clones, around 81% found once. This specimen was CD8+ T cells from peripheral blood mononuclear cells, taken in the first trimester of pregnancy. Every receptor here comes from a female donor in good health, enrolled as a control in a pregnancy study. The CDR3 runs from the conserved cysteine through the conserved F or W. Fields, in order: J gene, clone size, D gene, V gene, CDR3 DNA, CDR3 protein. D genes are given only for firm matches. A row's size may be missing; if present it is once, few, many or a size class.

>TRBJ2-7|-|-|TRBV21-1
TGTGCCAGCAGCACGTCACTAGCGGGGGGCTACTACGAGCAGTACTTC
CASSTSLAGGYYEQYF
>TRBJ1-2|-|-|TRBV9
TGTGCCAGCAGCCCCGACACCACTAACTATGGCTACACCTTC
CASSPDTTNYGYTF
>TRBJ1-4|-|TRBD1|TRBV7-2
TGTGCCAGCAGCTTTTGGTCGGGACAGTTGAATGAAAAACTGTTTTTT
CASSFWSGQLNEKLFF
>TRBJ2-3|-|TRBD2|TRBV28
TGTGCCAGCACCGTAGCGGGGGGGCGGCCAGATACGCAGTATTTT
CASTVAGGRPDTQYF
>TRBJ2-3|few|TRBD1|TRBV29-1
TGCAGCGTTGACGGACAGGTCCCAGATACGCAGTATTTT
CSVDGQVPDTQYF
>TRBJ1-5|-|TRBD1|TRBV7-9
TGTGCCAGCAGTTTATCCGGGACAGATCCATGGCCCCAGCATTTT
CASSLSGTDPWPQHF
>TRBJ2-3|-|TRBD2|TRBV29-1
TGCAGCGTCGCCGGGACTAGCGGGGTGGATACGCAGTATTTT
CSVAGTSGVDTQYF
>TRBJ1-1|few|-|TRBV9
TGTGCCAGCAGCGTAGAACAGGCCAACACTGAAGCTTTCTTT
CASSVEQANTEAFF
>TRBJ2-1|-|-|TRBV19
TGTGCCAGTAGTATAAAGGCGGGAAGAGGGGAGCAGTTCTTC
CASSIKAGRGEQFF
>TRBJ2-2|-|-|TRBV19
TGTGCCAGTAGTGCCCGGGATCTCCCGGTCACCGGGGAGCTGTTTTTT
CASSARDLPVTGELFF
>TRBJ2-5|-|TRBD2|TRBV7-3
TGTGCCAGCAGCTTAACGGGAGGGAGTGAGACCCAGTACTTC
CASSLTGGSETQYF
>TRBJ1-1|-|-|TRBV7-9
-
CASSFGQGNTEAFF
>TRBJ2-2|-|TRBD2|TRBV6-4
TGTGCCAGCAGTAGCGGGAGCACCGGGGAGCTGTTTTTT
CASSSGSTGELFF
>TRBJ2-6|-|TRBD1|TRBV27
TGTGCCACAACAGGGGCAGGGGCCAACGTCCTGACTTTC
CATTGAGANVLTF
>TRBJ2-1|-|TRBD2|TRBV7-9
TGTGCCTGGCGAGCGGGGCCATCCTACAATGAGCAGTTCTTC
CAWRAGPSYNEQFF
>TRBJ2-5|-|-|TRBV11-2
TGTGCCAGCAGCTATCTGTTGGCAGACCAAGAGACCCAGTACTTC
CASSYLLADQETQYF
>TRBJ2-7|-|-|TRBV13
TGTGCCAGCAGCTTAGGCCGAGGCGAGCAGTACTTC
CASSLGRGEQYF
>TRBJ2-7|-|-|TRBV15
TGTGCCACCAGCAGAGATGCGGCGGCTCCCGAGCAGTACTTC
CATSRDAAAPEQYF
>TRBJ1-2|-|TRBD1|TRBV19
TGTGCCAGTACTTTACAGGGGATGGGCGGCTACACCTTC
CASTLQGMGGYTF
>TRBJ1-1|-|TRBD1|TRBV28
TGTGCCAGCAGTCAGAGAAAGACAGGGACCATGAACACTGAAGCTTTCTTT
CASSQRKTGTMNTEAFF
>TRBJ2-7|-|-|TRBV7-7
TGTGCCAGCAGCTTAGCCGCGGGGATAGCCTACGAGCAGTACTTC
CASSLAAGIAYEQYF
>TRBJ1-5|-|TRBD1|TRBV4-2
TGTGCCAGCAGCCAAGGAGGGACAGAGGGCCAGCCCCAGCATTTT
CASSQGGTEGQPQHF
>TRBJ1-1|once|-|TRBV7-9
TGTGCCAGCAGCTCCCCTGGAGGGGACACTGAAGCTTTCTTT
CASSSPGGDTEAFF
>TRBJ2-7|-|-|TRBV7-9
TGTGCCAGCAGCTCGCCCCTGGGGCTATCAGCCTACGAGCAGTACTTC
CASSSPLGLSAYEQYF
>TRBJ1-2|-|-|TRBV27
TGTGCCAGCAGTCCTCGCGGTTTTGCGGGCCCTAACTATGGCTACACCTTC
CASSPRGFAGPNYGYTF
>TRBJ2-1|-|-|TRBV10-1
TGCGCCAGCAGTGAGGCGGCGGGGTCTTCTATCAATGAGCAGTTCTTC
CASSEAAGSSINEQFF
>TRBJ1-2|-|TRBD1|TRBV14
TGTGCCAGCAGCTCCGACAGGGATCGGTATGGCTACACCTTC
CASSSDRDRYGYTF
>TRBJ2-5|-|TRBD1|TRBV6-1
TGTGCCAGCAGTGCATCCGGGACAGGGGGAAGGGAGACCCAGTACTTC
CASSASGTGGRETQYF
>TRBJ2-1|many|-|TRBV4-2
TGTGCCAGCAGCCAAGCGTCCGAGGTCAATGAGCAGTTCTTC
CASSQASEVNEQFF
>TRBJ2-1|-|-|TRBV7-6
TGTGCCAGCAGCTCCCGAGGGAGCGTATACAATGAGCAGTTCTTC
CASSSRGSVYNEQFF
>TRBJ1-1|few|-|TRBV27
TGTGCCAGCAGCCGAGGAGGGCAGGAAGCTTTCTTT
CASSRGGQEAFF
>TRBJ2-1|few|TRBD2|TRBV7-2
TGTGCCAGCAGCTTAGCGCCGGGACTAGCGGGGGGCGGCTCCTACAATGAGCAGTTCTTC
CASSLAPGLAGGGSYNEQFF
>TRBJ2-7|-|TRBD1|TRBV7-9
TGTGCCAGCAGCTCACCGGGACAGGGGGTCTACGAGCAGTACTTC
CASSSPGQGVYEQYF
>TRBJ2-5|-|-|TRBV15
TGTGCCACCAGCCACCCCGCCCGGGGGATTACAGAGACCCAGTACTTC
CATSHPARGITETQYF
>TRBJ2-1|-|-|TRBV6-4
TGTGCCAGCAGCCTCACTAGGGATGCTCCGATCGAGCAGTTCTTC
CASSLTRDAPIEQFF
>TRBJ2-7|-|-|TRBV7-9
TGTGCCAGCAGCTTATCCCCTAGTCGACTTAACGAGCAGTACTTC
CASSLSPSRLNEQYF
>TRBJ2-7|-|-|TRBV14
TGTGCCAGCAGCCAAGAAGCATACGAGCAGTACTTC
CASSQEAYEQYF
>TRBJ2-6|-|-|TRBV27
TGTGCCAGCAGTCTCTCTGGGGCCAACGTCCTGACTTTC
CASSLSGANVLTF
>TRBJ2-7|-|TRBD1|TRBV6-1
TGTGCCAGCATTCTTGGACAGGGAAGCTCCTACGAGCAGTACTTC
CASILGQGSSYEQYF
>TRBJ1-1|-|-|TRBV11-2
TGTGCCAGCCAAAGCCTCGGGATCACCACTGAAGCTTTCTTT
CASQSLGITTEAFF
>TRBJ1-6|-|TRBD1|TRBV2
TGTGCCAGCAGCCCCGGGACAGGGATTTCACCCCTCCACTTT
CASSPGTGISPLHF
>TRBJ2-1|-|TRBD2|TRBV5-1
TGCGCCAGCAGCGTGGCGGCGGGGGGGCCAAAGGAGCAGTTCTTC
CASSVAAGGPKEQFF
>TRBJ2-1|-|-|TRBV4-2
TGTGCCAGCAGCCAAAAAATACAGGGTAACGGTGAGCAGTTCTTC
CASSQKIQGNGEQFF
>TRBJ2-7|-|-|TRBV6-5
TGTGCCAGCAGTTACTCCGGGACAACTAAATACGAGCAGTACTTC
CASSYSGTTKYEQYF
>TRBJ2-1|-|-|TRBV27
TGTGCCAGCAGTTTAAGGGGCAATGAGCAGTTCTTC
CASSLRGNEQFF
>TRBJ2-7|-|-|TRBV5-5
TGTGCCAGCTTCCCCGGAGGCGGACGCTCCTACGAGCAGTACTTC
CASFPGGGRSYEQYF
>TRBJ2-1|-|-|TRBV4-1
TGCGCCAGCAGCCACAACCCCGACAGGGGAGGGAATGAGCAGTTCTTC
CASSHNPDRGGNEQFF
>TRBJ2-7|few|TRBD1|TRBV7-9
TGTGCCAGCACTGGACAGGGGGCTATCGAGCAGTACTTC
CASTGQGAIEQYF
>TRBJ1-3|-|-|TRBV5-5
TGTGCCAGCAGCTTGTCCTCGAGCCCTGGAAACACCATATATTTT
CASSLSSSPGNTIYF
>TRBJ1-1|few|-|TRBV29-1
TGCAGTGGTGCGGACAGTCTGAACACTGAAGCTTTCTTT
CSGADSLNTEAFF
>TRBJ1-1|few|TRBD1|TRBV15
TGTGCCACCAGGTACGACAGGGGGAACACTGAAGCTTTCTTT
CATRYDRGNTEAFF